These 26 T cell receptor beta chains share one sample of origin, sequenced in a study of T cell responses to AZD1222 COVID-19 vaccine. Using immunoSEQ multiplex PCR, the repertoire was profiled, and TCRdb retains in-frame clones only, with some absent. The sample has 150,000 to 180,000 clones; around nine tenths are singletons. Sequencing was performed on peripheral blood, taken after recovery from COVID-19. All receptors come from an adult who had recovered from COVID-19.

CDR3 protein: CASSAWEGQGAGNTIYF. The CDR3 DNA is TGTGCCAGCAGCGCTTGGGAGGGACAGGGGGCTGGAAACACCATATATTTT. The V and J genes are TRBV9 and TRBJ1-3, with 11 positions matching TRBD1. Trimming took 3 bases from V and 2 from J; bases not matched to a gene: 7. The CDR3 covers 17 residues. CDR1 and CDR2 (germline): SGDLS, YYNGEE. The full variable domain, rest sourced from reference TRBV9 and TRBJ1-3, is DSGVTQTPKHLITATGQRVTLRCSPRSGDLSVYWYQQSLDQGLQFLIQYYNGEERAKGNILERFSAQQFPDLHSELNLSSLELGDSALYFCASSAWEGQGAGNTIYFGEGSWLTVV.

The chain joins TRBV3-1 (or the pseudogene TRBV3-2) to TRBJ1-5; D call uncertain. The CDR3 loop spans 13 amino acids. The germline gives CDR1 LGHDT, CDR2 YNNKEL (reference sequence). Trimming pared 5 bases from V and 3 bases from J, leaving 8 bases between. CDR3: CASSLRLNQPQHF. The CDR3 DNA is TGTGCCAGCAGCTTAAGGCTCAATCAGCCCCAGCATTTT.

The J gene is TRBJ2-2, the V gene TRBV29-1; TRBD2 agrees at 13 bases. The CDR3 is 15 residues long. Germline values: CDR1 SQVTM, CDR2 ANQGSEA. After removal of 5 bases from V and 5 bases from J, the junction contained 5 bases not matched to a gene. The CDR3 is CSVPGLAGVTGELFF. The CDR3 nucleotides are TGCAGCGTTCCCGGACTAGCGGGAGTAACCGGGGAGCTGTTTTTT.

The V call is TRBV2, the J call TRBJ2-5; D possibly corresponds to TRBD1 (6 bases). The V end lost 7 bases, the J end lost 4 bases, and 16 bases lay between the germline ends. CDR1 and CDR2 from the germline V gene are SNHLY and FYNNEI. The CDR3 is 14 residues long. The DNA for the CDR3 is TGTGCCAGCATGAGGAACAGGGATGGAGAGACCCAGTACTTC. Protein sequence: CASMRNRDGETQYF. The complete variable domain, with remaining parts taken from reference TRBV2 and TRBJ2-5, reads EPEVTQTPSHQVTQMGQEVILRCVPISNHLYFYWYRQILGQKVEFLVSFYNNEISEKSEIFDDQFSVERPDGSNFTLKIRSTKLEDSAMYFCASMRNRDGETQYFGPGTRLLVL.

The rearrangement joins TRBV2 to TRBJ2-5; D is unclear. Germline V gene data show CDR1 as SNHLY and CDR2 as FYNNEI. V dropped 2 bases and J dropped 0 bases, with 7 bases sitting between them. The CDR3 length is 14 residues. This CDR3 reads CASSERKYQETQYF. CDR3 nucleotide sequence: TGTGCCAGCAGTGAACGAAAGTACCAAGAGACCCAGTACTTC.

This chain uses TRBV27 with TRBJ2-7; TRBD2 aligns across 7 bases. This CDR3 has 15 amino acids. Trimming took 4 bases from V and 3 from J; bases not matched to a gene: 9. Germline lookup yields CDR1 MNHEY and CDR2 SMNVEV (reference sequence). As DNA, the CDR3 is TGTGCCAGCAGTTCCCTCCCCGGGGAGGGCTACGAGCAGTACTTC. It codes for CASSSLPGEGYEQYF.

The chain is built from TRBV18 and TRBJ2-1, with D perhaps TRBD1 or TRBD2 (6 bases each). The CDR3 runs 14 residues. Per germline, CDR1 KGHSH and CDR2 LQKENI. Trimming removed 6 bases at V and 3 bases at J, with 12 bases between. The CDR3 nucleotides are TGTGCCAGCTCCCAGAGGGGGGACTACAATGAGCAGTTCTTC. Amino acids: CASSQRGDYNEQFF.

The chain links TRBV7-2 to TRBJ1-3; no firm D call. This CDR3 contains 14 residues. V dropped 5 bases and J dropped 4 bases, with 12 bases sitting between them. Germline loops: CDR1 SGHTA, CDR2 FQGNSA. The CDR3 bases are TGTGCCAGCAGCCTATCACGAGTCGGAAACACCATATATTTT. It translates to CASSLSRVGNTIYF. Supplemented by reference TRBV7-2 and TRBJ1-3, the full variable domain reads GAGVSQSPSNKVTEKGKDVELRCDPISGHTALYWYRQSLGQGLEFLIYFQGNSAPDKSGLPSDRFSAERTGGSVSTLTIQRTQQEDSAVYLCASSLSRVGNTIYFGEGSWLTVV.

J is TRBJ2-3 and V is TRBV4-2, with D possibly being TRBD1 (6 bases). CDR1 and CDR2 from the germline V gene are LGHNA and YNFKEQ. Deletions cut 0 bases from V and 4 bases from J, with 11 bases between. The CDR3 extends over 15 amino acids. CDR3 nucleotide sequence: TGTGCCAGCAGCCAAGAGGGACAAGGAGCAGATACGCAGTATTTT. Its translation: CASSQEGQGADTQYF.

CDR3 bases: TGTGCCAGTAGCGACTTATACCAGGGGGCCGATGGCTACACCTTC. Encoded protein: CASSDLYQGADGYTF. The rearrangement uses TRBV19 and TRBJ1-2; 8 positions agree with TRBD1. Germline values: CDR1 LNHDA, CDR2 SQIVND (reference sequence). This CDR3 region has 15 residues. V was pared by 6 bases and J by 6 bases, with 12 bases of the junction left unmatched. Together with reference TRBV19 and TRBJ1-2, the CDR3 gives the full variable domain: DGGITQSPKYLFRKEGQNVTLSCEQNLNHDAMYWYRQDPGQGLRLIYYSQIVNDFQKGDIAEGYSVSREKKESFPLTVTSAQKNPTAFYLCASSDLYQGADGYTFGSGTRLTVV.

CDR3 region: CASSHGGTARTPLHF. CDR3 in DNA: TGTGCCAGCAGCCATGGGGGGACAGCCCGAACACCCCTCCACTTT. The rearrangement uses TRBV3-1 (or the pseudogene TRBV3-2) and TRBJ1-6; 7 positions agree with TRBD1. The CDR3 consists of 15 residues. The germline V gene encodes CDR1 LGHDT and CDR2 YNNKEL (reference sequence). The V and J ends lost 3 bases and 11 bases, in that order; junction bases with no gene match: 10.

This rearrangement joins TRBV6-4 to TRBJ2-3; TRBD1 is a possible D gene (5 bases). The CDR3 sequence is 15 residues long. From germline, CDR1 is MRHNA and CDR2 SNTAGT. Deletions cut 2 bases from V and 0 bases from J, with 9 bases between. CDR3 loop: CASSDTGTSTDTQYF. The CDR3 bases are TGTGCCAGCAGTGACACAGGAACTAGCACAGATACGCAGTATTTT.

The CDR3 bases are TGTGCCAGCAGTGCTAGGGTGAATGAGCAGTTCTTC. Its protein is CASSARVNEQFF. The chain combines TRBV6-2 or TRBV6-3 with TRBJ2-1, with unresolved D. The length of the CDR3 is 12 residues. Germline V gene sequence: CDR1 MNHEY, CDR2 SVGEGT. With 5 bases removed from V and 7 bases from J, the gap between germline ends came to 9 bases.

The rearrangement joins TRBV9 to TRBJ2-1; tentative D call: TRBD2 (5 bases). V shed 1 base and J shed 4 bases, with 12 bases lying between them. Looked up from germline, CDR1 is SGDLS and CDR2 is YYNGEE. The CDR3 spans 15 residues. In DNA, the CDR3 is TGTGCCAGCAGCGTAACCAGCGGAACATACAATGAGCAGTTCTTC. Protein: CASSVTSGTYNEQFF.

The chain employs TRBV28 and TRBJ2-6; 10 bases match TRBD1. Losses at the gene ends were 5 bases for V and 4 bases for J; bases not matched to a gene: 8. CDR3 size: 17 residues. CDR1 and CDR2 from the germline V gene are MDHEN and SYDVKM. CDR3 loop: CASSPQGTGVGANVLTF. CDR3 bases: TGTGCCAGCAGTCCCCAAGGGACAGGGGTCGGGGCCAACGTCCTGACTTTC.

The chain recombines TRBV4-1 with TRBJ2-5; 11 bases map to TRBD2. Germline CDR1 and CDR2: MGHRA and YSYEKL. This CDR3 region has 16 residues. The trim removed 1 base at V and 4 bases at J, leaving 5 bases unmatched. The CDR3 DNA reads as TGCGCCAGCAGCCAAGGGCATAGCGGGGGGGGAGAGACCCAGTACTTC. It codes for CASSQGHSGGGETQYF.

V usage is TRBV7-2 and J usage is TRBJ1-3, with a tentative D call TRBD1 (6 bases). Trimming took 3 bases from V and 4 from J, leaving 16 bases between them. Germline V lookup: CDR1 SGHTA, CDR2 FQGNSA. This CDR3 is 16 amino acids long. CDR3 amino acids: CASSLRGGLRGNTIYF. The CDR3 bases are TGTGCCAGCAGCTTGCGCGGGGGGCTGAGGGGAAACACCATATATTTT.

V is TRBV24-1 and J is TRBJ2-1; 9 bases map to TRBD1. The CDR3 is 15 amino acids. V lost 10 bases to trimming and J lost 7 bases; unmatched junction nucleotides: 13. CDR1 is KGHDR and CDR2 is SFDVKD in the germline V gene. The CDR3 sequence: CATHSGTGSENEQFF. CDR3 DNA sequence: TGTGCCACTCATTCCGGGACAGGGTCGGAGAATGAGCAGTTCTTC.

Notes on this clone: A junction end diverges from the germline sequence, so it may reflect a read error. This CDR3 is CASNEPGRPEQYF. The DNA for the CDR3 is TGTGCCAGCAATGAACCCGGGCGCCCCGAGCAGTACTTC. The V call is TRBV6-1, the J call TRBJ2-7; D is ambiguous. Germline-derived CDR1 and CDR2 are MNHNS and SASEGT. The CDR3 has 13 amino acids.

This chain connects TRBV28 to TRBJ1-5; D perhaps matches TRBD1 (6 bases). There are 15 residues in the CDR3. CDR1 MDHEN and CDR2 SYDVKM come from the germline V gene. Between the trimmed V and J ends, which lost 9 bases and 3 bases, there was a span of 18 bases. The CDR3 bases are TGTGCCAGTGGCTTTAGGCAGGGGACCAATCAGCCCCAGCATTTT. Translating gives CASGFRQGTNQPQHF. The complete variable domain, with remaining parts taken from reference TRBV28 and TRBJ1-5, reads DVKVTQSSRYLVKRTGEKVFLECVQDMDHENMFWYRQDPGLGLRLIYFSYDVKMKEKGDIPEGYSVSREKKERFSLILESASTNQTSMYLCASGFRQGTNQPQHFGDGTRLSIL.

This clone was found a few times. V and J are TRBV7-2 and TRBJ2-2; D gene uncertain. CDR1 and CDR2 from the germline V gene are SGHTA and FQGNSA. Trimming shortened V by 1 base and J by 6 bases, and 12 bases separated the two germline ends. This CDR3 comprises 15 residues. This chain's CDR3 is CASSLGPARAGELFF. The CDR3, as DNA: TGTGCCAGCAGCTTAGGGCCGGCCCGGGCCGGGGAGCTGTTTTTT.

The rearrangement uses TRBV7-9 and TRBJ2-3; 7 bases map to TRBD1. The J segment lost 2 bases and the V segment lost 5 bases, leaving 7 bases of the junction unmatched. This CDR3 region has 15 residues. Germline CDR1 is SEHNR and CDR2 is FQNEAQ (reference sequence). The CDR3 loop reads CASSLRTGATDTQYF. CDR3 DNA sequence: TGTGCCAGCAGCCTCCGGACAGGAGCCACAGATACGCAGTATTTT.

The genes are TRBV5-4 and TRBJ2-2, with 14 bases matching TRBD2. After removal of 5 bases from V and 4 bases from J, the junction contained 4 bases not matched to a gene. Germline CDR1 and CDR2: SGHNT and YYREEE (reference sequence). The CDR3 sequence is 16 residues long. The CDR3: CASRYGTSGSTGELFF. CDR3 DNA sequence: TGTGCCAGCAGGTACGGGACTAGCGGGAGCACCGGGGAGCTGTTTTTT.

The V and J genes are TRBV19 and TRBJ1-5; D is uncertain. Germline values: CDR1 LNHDA, CDR2 SQIVND (reference sequence). Between the trimmed V and J ends, which lost 6 bases and 6 bases, there was a span of 15 bases. The CDR3 spans 14 residues. CDR3 protein: CASSSRTPGQPQHF. The CDR3 bases are TGTGCCAGTAGCTCCCGGACGCCAGGTCAGCCCCAGCATTTT. The full variable domain, in which reference TRBV19 and TRBJ1-5 provide the parts outside the CDR3, is DGGITQSPKYLFRKEGQNVTLSCEQNLNHDAMYWYRQDPGQGLRLIYYSQIVNDFQKGDIAEGYSVSREKKESFPLTVTSAQKNPTAFYLCASSSRTPGQPQHFGDGTRLSIL.

This clone was seen a single time. V and J are TRBV28 and TRBJ1-2; no reliable D call. Trimming pared 8 bases from V and 4 bases from J, leaving 23 bases between. The germline CDR1 and CDR2 sequences are MDHEN and SYDVKM. This CDR3 is 16 amino acids long. CDR3 coding DNA: TGTGCCAGCGGGCCAACCGGGAGGACGGGGATCTATGGCTACACCTTC. Amino acids: CASGPTGRTGIYGYTF.

V is TRBV25-1 and J is TRBJ1-1; weak D call: TRBD1 (5 bases). Germline lookup yields CDR1 MGHDK and CDR2 SYGVNS. This CDR3 has 14 amino acids. Deletions cut 2 bases from V and 4 bases from J, with 11 bases between. The CDR3 is CASSEGGVSTEAFF. The CDR3, as DNA: TGTGCCAGCAGTGAAGGAGGGGTAAGCACTGAAGCTTTCTTT.